Described below is a single T cell receptor beta chain sequence and its context. What it binds is not known. CDR1 is SGHTA and CDR2 is FQGNSA in the germline V gene. The CDR3 spans 13 residues. The V and J ends lost 5 bases and 8 bases, in that order; junction bases with no gene match: 5. These data originate in a study of cytomegalovirus exposure and HLA in healthy donors. The study, taken as a whole, reports: Because they were indistinguishable, some V segments, including TRBV6-2 and TRBV6-3, were excluded. Later analysis suggested links between common viral pathogens and several top significant clusters.

Both 60 Vbeta primers and 13 Jbeta primers went into the PCR. Methods used by the authors: It was a later analysis that counted 83 million or so unique TCR beta chains, of which some 10 million were shared. Clones were read by immunoSEQ multiplex PCR, and TCRdb kept only the in-frame ones, dropping some. V and J calls and clone size are copied from that table; D and trimming were computed from the DNA. The table shows some 130,000 clones, with approximately 86% occurring only once. Specimen: PBMCs. The receptor was derived from a boy between 5 and 17 years old in good health and CMV-seronegative. The rearrangement links TRBV7-2 to TRBJ1-3, with 8 bases lining up with TRBD1. The CDR3 reads CASSGQGGHTIYF. The CDR3 DNA sequence: TGTGCCAGCAGCGGACAGGGAGGACACACCATATATTTT.